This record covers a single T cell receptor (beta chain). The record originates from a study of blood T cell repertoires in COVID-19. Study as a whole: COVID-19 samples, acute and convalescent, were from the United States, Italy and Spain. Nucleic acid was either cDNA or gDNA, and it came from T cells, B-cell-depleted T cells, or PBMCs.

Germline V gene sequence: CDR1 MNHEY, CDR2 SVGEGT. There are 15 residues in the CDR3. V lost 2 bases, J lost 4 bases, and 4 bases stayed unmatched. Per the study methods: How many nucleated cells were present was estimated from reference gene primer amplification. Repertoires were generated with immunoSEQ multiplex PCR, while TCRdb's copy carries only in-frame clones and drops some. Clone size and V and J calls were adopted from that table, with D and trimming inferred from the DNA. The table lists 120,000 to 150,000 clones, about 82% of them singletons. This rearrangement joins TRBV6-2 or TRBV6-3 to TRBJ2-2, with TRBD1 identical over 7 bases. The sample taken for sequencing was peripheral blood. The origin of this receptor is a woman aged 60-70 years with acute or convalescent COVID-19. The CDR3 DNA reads TGTGCCAGCAGTTACCCGACAGGGAGCACCGGGGAGCTGTTTTTT. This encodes CASSYPTGSTGELFF.